This T cell receptor beta chain derives from a study of cytomegalovirus exposure and HLA in healthy donors. Findings and limits, study-wide: As a later analysis revealed, most CMV-associated TCR beta chains appeared HLA-restricted.

Regarding this clone: No antigen is known for it.

Germline trimming cut 2 bases from V and 1 base from J; bases unmatched to any gene: 4. The germline gives CDR1 LGHNT, CDR2 FRNRAP. The CDR3 consists of 15 residues. Whereas donors were nominally healthy upon sampling, unrecorded immune exposures were probable. The PCR made use of 60 Vbeta and 13 Jbeta primers. The data were produced by immunoSEQ multiplex PCR, yet TCRdb's version contains in-frame clones alone and is incomplete. Of 85,000 to 100,000 clones listed, more than 80% are singletons. Sequencing was carried out using PBMCs. The receptor comes from a young man in good health and CMV-seronegative. The V gene is TRBV12-5, the J gene TRBJ2-5; TRBD1 agrees at 7 bases. Written as DNA, the CDR3 is TGTGCTAGTGGTTTGCAAGACAGGGCCCAAGAGACCCAGTACTTC. Amino acids: CASGLQDRAQETQYF.